This T cell receptor (beta chain) was captured by sequencing in a study of CXCR3-negative and CXCR3-positive naive CD8 T cells. Per germline, CDR1 LNHNV and CDR2 YYDKDF (reference sequence). The CDR3 is made up of 17 amino acids. cDNA libraries for TRB were generated by 5' RACE incorporating UMI labels. One entry per CDR3 protein, without DNA, is what TCRdb gives after re-calling the 5' RACE reads. The listing records over 95,000 distinct CDR3 sequences. Findings and limits, study-wide: More hydrophobic TRB CDR3s were found in CXCR3-positive naive cells than in CXCR3-negative naive cells.

In regard to this clonotype: Its antigen is as yet unknown.

This receptor was obtained from a human donor in good health. Some clones in this sample may be carry-over from other donors' samples. Sequencing was done on a sample of naive CXCR3+ CD8+ T cells from blood. Described subset: CD45RO-CCR7+CD27+CD95- naive CD8+ T cells expressing CXCR3 (TNR3+). The V and J genes are TRBV15 and TRBJ2-2; with no DNA, the TCRdb D assignment of TRBD1 cannot be verified. CDR3: CATSRDRTGAVTGELFF.